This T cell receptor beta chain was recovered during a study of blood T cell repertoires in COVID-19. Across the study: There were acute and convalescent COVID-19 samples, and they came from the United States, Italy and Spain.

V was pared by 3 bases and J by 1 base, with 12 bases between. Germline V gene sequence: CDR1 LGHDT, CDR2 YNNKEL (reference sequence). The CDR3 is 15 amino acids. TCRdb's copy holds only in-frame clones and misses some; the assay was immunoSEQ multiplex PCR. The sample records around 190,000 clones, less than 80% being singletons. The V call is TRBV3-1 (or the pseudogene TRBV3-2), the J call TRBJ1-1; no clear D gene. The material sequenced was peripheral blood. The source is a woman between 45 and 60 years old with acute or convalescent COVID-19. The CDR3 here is CASSQSSTENTEAFF. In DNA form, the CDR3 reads TGTGCCAGCAGCCAGTCCTCAACTGAGAACACTGAAGCTTTCTTT.